The 14 T cell receptor beta chains given below trace back to one sample, sequenced in a study of response to subunit inactivated influenza vaccine. MiXCR, run by TCRdb on the RT-PCR reads, gives a single entry per CDR3 protein. Among hundreds of thousands of distinct CDR3 sequences listed, 15% to 18% were seen once. Sequencing was performed on PBMCs from blood, taken roughly 12 days after vaccination. The receptors here all came from a man aged 50-60 years who received an inactivated influenza vaccine.

There are a few counts of this clonotype. The rearrangement uses TRBV5-5 and TRBJ1-3, with TRBD1 matching 9 bases. This CDR3 is 16 amino acids long. CDR1 is SGHKS and CDR2 is YYEKEE in the germline V gene (reference sequence). J gave up 8 bases and V 1 base, and 10 bases lay outside the gene matches. CDR3 nucleotides: TGTGCCAGCAGCTTGTATGCCGGGACAGGGTGGGACACCATATATTTT. It codes for CASSLYAGTGWDTIYF.

The V and J genes are TRBV5-4 and TRBJ2-7, with 11 bases identical to TRBD2. The V gene end was trimmed by 0 bases and the J gene end by 6 bases; junction bases not matched to a gene: 8. CDR3 size: 16 residues. Germline V gives CDR1 SGHNT, CDR2 YYREEE (reference sequence). CDR3 sequence reads: CASSLGDIAGGREQYF. For the CDR3, the DNA is TGTGCCAGCAGCTTGGGAGATATAGCGGGGGGGCGCGAGCAGTACTTC.

The V call is TRBV12-3 or TRBV12-4, the J call TRBJ1-1; the D is unclear. The V and J ends lost 4 bases and 4 bases respectively, with 13 bases between them. This CDR3 spans 14 amino acids. DNA for the CDR3: TGTGCCAGCAGTTCAGTGGAGGTGCGCACTGAAGCTTTCTTT. Translating gives CASSSVEVRTEAFF.

Details on this clonotype: A much larger clone sits a single nucleotide away, making a read error possible. The gene calls are TRBV11-3 and TRBJ1-1; D uncertain. This CDR3 has 13 amino acids. Germline assignment: CDR1 SGHNT and CDR2 YENEEA. V lost 0 bases, J lost 3 bases, and 5 bases lay in between. The CDR3 is CASSLERYTEAFF. The CDR3 DNA reads as TGTGCCAGCAGCTTAGAAAGGTACACTGAAGCTTTCTTT. Full variable domain (remainder filled in from reference TRBV11-3 and TRBJ1-1): EAGVVQSPRYKIIEKKQPVAFWCNPISGHNTLYWYLQNLGQGPELLIRYENEEAVDDSQLPKDRFSAERLKGVDSTLKIQPAELGDSAVYLCASSLERYTEAFFGQGTRLTVV.

This clonotype was picked up a small number of times. This chain connects TRBV20-1 to TRBJ2-1; TRBD2 aligns across 12 bases. CDR1 and CDR2 from the germline V gene are DFQATT and SNEGSKA (reference sequence). Trimming at V came to 6 bases and at J to 5 bases, leaving 8 bases not matched to a gene. The CDR3 covers 15 residues. CDR3 sequence reads: CSASPLAGGDNEQFF. The CDR3 bases are TGCAGTGCCAGCCCCCTAGCGGGAGGGGACAATGAGCAGTTCTTC.

This chain connects TRBV3-1 to TRBJ1-4, with D perhaps TRBD1 (5 bases). CDR3 size: 12 residues. Germline CDR1 reads LGHDT; CDR2 reads YNNKEL (reference sequence). V lost 1 base and J lost 8, with 5 bases in between. The CDR3 sequence is CASSQGQEKLFF. The CDR3 DNA reads as TGTGCCAGCAGCCAAGGACAGGAAAAACTGTTTTTT.

Ten or more counts support this clonotype. The V and J genes are TRBV7-9 and TRBJ1-1; TRBD1 is a possible D gene (6 bases). Trimming pared 8 bases from V and 0 bases from J, leaving 10 bases between. This CDR3 has 13 amino acids. CDR1 is SEHNR and CDR2 is FQNEAQ in the germline V gene (reference sequence). The CDR3 nucleotides read TGTGCCAGCTCGGACAGCATGAACACTGAAGCTTTCTTT. It yields the protein CASSDSMNTEAFF.

This clonotype was picked up a small number of times. V gene TRBV5-1 combines with J gene TRBJ2-1; TRBD2 is a possible D gene (6 bases). Deletions cut 7 bases from V and 4 bases from J, with 15 bases between. The germline V gene encodes CDR1 SGHRS and CDR2 YFSETQ. The CDR3 has 14 residues. CDR3: CASRPRLDYNEQFF. The CDR3 DNA follows: TGCGCCAGCCGACCCCGACTAGATTACAATGAGCAGTTCTTC.

In its sample, this clonotype was seen many times. The J gene is TRBJ2-1, the V gene TRBV7-8; 7 bases are shared with TRBD2. The trim removed 1 base at V and 0 bases at J, leaving 6 bases unmatched. The CDR3 consists of 17 residues. CDR1 SGHVS and CDR2 FQNEAQ come from the germline V gene. CDR3 bases: TGTGCCAGCAGCTTAGTAGCGGGTCAGAGCTCCTACAATGAGCAGTTCTTC. Translating gives CASSLVAGQSSYNEQFF.

The rearrangement joins TRBV7-2 to TRBJ2-3; D may be TRBD1 (5 bases). The CDR3 sequence is 17 residues long. Germline V gene lookup returns CDR1 SGHTA and CDR2 FQGNSA. V was cut by 2 bases and J by 4 bases, with 19 bases left in between. This CDR3 reads CASSLRYWQGSADTQYF. The CDR3, as DNA: TGTGCCAGCAGCTTACGTTACTGGCAGGGTTCGGCAGATACGCAGTATTTT.

The chain is built from TRBV5-1 and TRBJ2-5; 7 bases align to TRBD1. This CDR3 contains 14 residues. The ends lost 3 bases at V and 6 bases at J; junction bases unmatched: 8. Looked up from germline, CDR1 is SGHRS and CDR2 is YFSETQ. DNA for the CDR3: TGCGCCAGCAGCTCGACAGGGTCGTGGCAGACCCAGTACTTC. Translated: CASSSTGSWQTQYF.

This clonotype showed up many times. CDR3 DNA sequence: TGTGCCAGCAGGGATGGGACCCTTCAAGAGACCCAGTACTTC. This codes for CASRDGTLQETQYF. This chain joins TRBV7-8 and TRBJ2-5; possibly TRBD1 or TRBD2 for D (5 bases each). V was clipped by 6 bases and J by 2 bases, with 13 bases between them. Germline V CDR1 and CDR2: SGHVS, FQNEAQ. The CDR3 extends over 14 amino acids.

The V call is TRBV12-3 or TRBV12-4, the J call TRBJ2-1, with TRBD2 as a possible D gene (6 bases). The CDR3 consists of 15 residues. Trimming shortened V by 4 bases and J by 0 bases, and 10 bases separated the two germline ends. The CDR3: CASSWDGSSYNEQFF. CDR3 DNA: TGTGCCAGCAGTTGGGACGGGAGCTCCTACAATGAGCAGTTCTTC.

This clonotype was found a few times. The V and J genes are TRBV20-1 and TRBJ2-1; D is undetermined. The CDR3 is 14 residues long. Trimming removed 3 bases at V and 0 bases at J, with 9 bases between. Germline loops: CDR1 DFQATT, CDR2 SNEGSKA (reference sequence). CDR3 bases: TGCAGTGCTAGCCGGGTGAGCTCCTACAATGAGCAGTTCTTC. The encoded protein is CSASRVSSYNEQFF.